Shown below are 8 T cell receptor beta chains from a single sample sequenced in a study of OX40 agonist ivuxolimab in advanced cancers. Some clones are missing from TCRdb's copy, which holds only in-frame ones; the method was immunoSEQ multiplex PCR. The table shows 75,000 to 95,000 clones, with approximately 90% occurring only once. Sequenced material: CD4+ or CD8+ T cells sorted from blood, taken in a trial of the OX40 agonist ivuxolimab. These receptors came from an adult with an advanced solid tumor such as melanoma, head and neck, liver or kidney cancer.

This clone showed up just a few times. This rearrangement joins TRBV9 to TRBJ2-3, with a weak D call TRBD2 (6 bases). This CDR3 is 17 amino acids long. With 0 bases removed from V and 4 bases from J, the gap between germline ends came to 18 bases. From germline, CDR1 is SGDLS and CDR2 YYNGEE. CDR3 sequence reads: CASSVVLEGWGADTQYF. DNA of the CDR3: TGTGCCAGCAGCGTAGTACTGGAGGGATGGGGTGCAGATACGCAGTATTTT.

The V and J genes are TRBV5-1 and TRBJ2-3; 11 bases fit TRBD1. This CDR3 is built from 15 residues. V shed 5 bases, J shed 3 bases, and the junction held 5 bases outside the gene matches. The V gene's germline CDR1 is SGHRS and CDR2 YFSETQ. CDR3 nucleotide sequence: TGCGCCAGCAGTACATGGGACAGGGGGACAGATACGCAGTATTTT. Its translation is CASSTWDRGTDTQYF.

This chain joins TRBV2 and TRBJ2-1, with a possible D match to TRBD1 (6 bases). CDR3 length: 14 residues. The germline gives CDR1 SNHLY, CDR2 FYNNEI. V was clipped by 5 bases and J by 1 base, with 9 bases between them. Here the CDR3 reads CASSQGLSYNEQFF. The DNA of the CDR3 is TGTGCCAGCAGTCAGGGGCTGTCCTACAATGAGCAGTTCTTC.

CDR3 DNA sequence: TGTGCCAGCAGCTTCGGACGCGATGAGCAGTTCTTC. The encoded protein is CASSFGRDEQFF. The V gene is TRBV5-5, the J gene TRBJ2-1; D is uncertain. This CDR3 comprises 12 residues. The germline V and J ends were trimmed by 2 bases and 8 bases, with 8 bases remaining between them. Per germline, CDR1 SGHKS and CDR2 YYEKEE (reference sequence).

The V gene is TRBV19, the J gene TRBJ2-5; TRBD2 aligns across 11 bases. This CDR3 contains 15 residues. Germline V gene sequence: CDR1 LNHDA, CDR2 SQIVND (reference sequence). Trimming at V came to 6 bases and at J to 5 bases, leaving 8 bases not matched to a gene. CDR3 loop: CASSWASGRRETQYF. Written as DNA, the CDR3 is TGTGCCAGTAGCTGGGCTAGCGGGAGGAGGGAGACCCAGTACTTC.

V usage is TRBV5-1 and J usage is TRBJ2-7; 9 bases map to TRBD1. Losses at the gene ends were 0 bases for V and 4 bases for J; bases not matched to a gene: 8. The CDR3 contains 16 residues. Germline V gives CDR1 SGHRS, CDR2 YFSETQ. In DNA form, the CDR3 reads TGCGCCAGCAGCTTGGAGTTCCGGGACAGGGTGTACGAGCAGTACTTC. Its protein product is CASSLEFRDRVYEQYF.

The rearrangement links TRBV7-9 to TRBJ2-2; TRBD1 or TRBD2 may be the D gene (5 bases each). The CDR3 is 15 residues long. Per germline, CDR1 SEHNR and CDR2 FQNEAQ (reference sequence). Trimming left V 2 bases short and J 4 bases short, with 11 bases between. The CDR3 protein is CASSLHGTATGELFF. CDR3 in DNA: TGTGCCAGCAGCTTACACGGGACGGCCACCGGGGAGCTGTTTTTT. The full variable domain, in which reference TRBV7-9 and TRBJ2-2 provide the parts outside the CDR3, is DTGVSQNPRHKITKRGQNVTFRCDPISEHNRLYWYRQTLGQGPEFLTYFQNEAQLEKSRLLSDRFSAERPKGSFSTLEIQRTEQGDSAMYLCASSLHGTATGELFFGEGSRLTVL.

This rearrangement joins TRBV19 to TRBJ1-5; 7 positions match TRBD1. Per germline, CDR1 LNHDA and CDR2 SQIVND (reference sequence). Losses at the gene ends were 7 bases for V and 2 bases for J; bases not matched to a gene: 8. The CDR3 loop spans 15 amino acids. In DNA form, the CDR3 reads TGTGCCAGTAATACACCGGGACAGCGCAATCAGCCCCAGCATTTT. It codes for CASNTPGQRNQPQHF.